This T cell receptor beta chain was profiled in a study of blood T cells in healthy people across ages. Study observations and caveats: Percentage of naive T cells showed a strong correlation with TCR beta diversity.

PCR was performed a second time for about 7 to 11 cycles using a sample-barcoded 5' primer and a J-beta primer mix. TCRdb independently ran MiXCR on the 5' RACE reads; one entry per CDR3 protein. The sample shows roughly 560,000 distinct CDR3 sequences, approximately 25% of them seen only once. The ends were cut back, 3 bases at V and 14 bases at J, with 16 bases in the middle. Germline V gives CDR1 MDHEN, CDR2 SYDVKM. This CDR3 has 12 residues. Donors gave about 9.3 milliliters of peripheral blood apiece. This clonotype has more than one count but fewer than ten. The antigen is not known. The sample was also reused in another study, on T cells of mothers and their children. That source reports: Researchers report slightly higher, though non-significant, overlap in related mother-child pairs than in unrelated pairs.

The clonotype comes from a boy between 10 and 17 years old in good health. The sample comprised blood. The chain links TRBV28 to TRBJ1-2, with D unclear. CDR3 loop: CASSLRPTPLTF. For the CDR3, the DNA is TGTGCCAGCAGTTTGCGTCCGACACCGCTAACCTTC.